What follows are 23 T cell receptor beta chains derived from one specimen sequenced in a study of cytomegalovirus exposure and HLA in healthy donors. This PCR relied on a set of 60 Vbeta primers and 13 Jbeta primers. TCRdb keeps only in-frame clones here, not all; method: immunoSEQ multiplex PCR. The sample yields around 100,000 clones, just under 80% seen once. Sequencing was performed on PBMCs. Receptor source: a male donor in good health and CMV-seropositive.

The rearrangement joins TRBV28 to TRBJ2-7, with TRBD2 matching 7 bases. This CDR3 region has 17 residues. CDR1 is MDHEN, CDR2 SYDVKM, per germline. Germline trimming cut 3 bases from V and 3 bases from J; bases unmatched to any gene: 14. The CDR3 sequence is CASSLGGSASGFYEQYF. DNA for the CDR3: TGTGCCAGCAGTTTGGGCGGGAGCGCTTCCGGGTTCTACGAGCAGTACTTC.

CDR3 DNA sequence: TGTGCCAGCAGCTCACTAGCGCGCCGCAGCACAGATACGCAGTATTTT. This encodes CASSSLARRSTDTQYF. The chain has TRBV5-6 and TRBJ2-3, with TRBD2 matching over 7 bases. The CDR3 totals 16 residues. The germline V gene has CDR1 SGHDT and CDR2 YYEEEE. Trimming removed 3 bases from V and 0 bases from J; junction bases left unmatched: 7.

V is TRBV19 and J is TRBJ1-5; TRBD1 matches at 7 bases. The CDR3 extends over 21 amino acids. The V gene end was trimmed by 5 bases and the J gene end by 2 bases; junction bases not matched to a gene: 24. CDR1 and CDR2 from the germline V gene are LNHDA and SQIVND (reference sequence). CDR3 sequence (DNA): TGTGCCAGTAGTCTACCTTGGACAGGTGGGTTGAGGGGAGGAGGCAATCAGCCCCAGCATTTT. It translates to CASSLPWTGGLRGGGNQPQHF.

CDR3 amino acids: CASSPTSGRGGYNEQFF. CDR3 bases: TGTGCCAGCAGCCCAACCTCAGGGCGGGGGGGCTACAATGAGCAGTTCTTC. The chain recombines TRBV11-2 with TRBJ2-1, with 9 bases that match TRBD2. Looked up from germline, CDR1 is SGHAT and CDR2 is FQNNGV. V gave up 5 bases and J gave up 3 bases; unmatched junction bases: 11. The CDR3 length is 17 residues.

The CDR3 bases are TGTGCCAGCAGCTTGTATGAGGGGGCAGGAGGTGGAAACACCATATATTTT. Its protein is CASSLYEGAGGGNTIYF. V usage is TRBV5-4 and J usage is TRBJ1-3; 7 positions agree with TRBD1. V gave up 1 base and J gave up 3 bases; unmatched junction bases: 10. CDR1 SGHNT and CDR2 YYREEE come from the germline V gene (reference sequence). The CDR3 is 17 amino acids.

V and J are TRBV5-1 and TRBJ2-1; 7 bases match TRBD2. Germline CDR1 and CDR2: SGHRS and YFSETQ. This CDR3 region has 20 residues. Losses at the gene ends were 0 bases for V and 5 bases for J; bases not matched to a gene: 20. For the CDR3, the DNA is TGCGCCAGCAGCTTGGTAGGGTTGTCGGCGGGAGACCCCATAAACAATGAGCAGTTCTTC. Its protein product is CASSLVGLSAGDPINNEQFF.

CDR3 protein: CASRSTGPYEQYF. In DNA form, the CDR3 reads TGTGCCAGCAGATCAACAGGGCCCTACGAGCAGTACTTC. The V call is TRBV6-5, the J call TRBJ2-7; tentative D call: TRBD1 (6 bases). Germline CDR1 and CDR2: MNHEY and SVGAGI. The CDR3 length is 13 residues. The V gene lost 6 bases and the J gene lost 2 bases, with 11 bases spanning the gap.

This clone has only one observation. The V and J genes are TRBV2 and TRBJ2-6; D is possibly TRBD1 (6 bases). The CDR3 spans 18 residues. Germline CDR1 and CDR2: SNHLY and FYNNEI. V shed 1 base and J shed 0 bases, with 13 bases lying between them. CDR3 sequence reads: CASSEEGGLNSGANVLTF. CDR3 DNA sequence: TGTGCCAGCAGTGAAGAAGGGGGTCTCAACTCTGGGGCCAACGTCCTGACTTTC.

The chain employs TRBV7-2 and TRBJ2-1; 8 bases align to TRBD2. V lost 0 bases to trimming and J lost 5 bases; unmatched junction nucleotides: 6. This CDR3 comprises 16 residues. CDR1 is SGHTA, CDR2 FQGNSA, per germline. The CDR3 reads CASSLASGRTDNEQFF. CDR3 in DNA: TGTGCCAGCAGCTTAGCAAGCGGGAGAACGGACAATGAGCAGTTCTTC.

The V call is TRBV28, the J call TRBJ2-1, with TRBD2 as a possible D gene (6 bases). Trimming removed 8 bases from V and 0 bases from J, with 11 bases in between. This CDR3 has 14 amino acids. Germline loops: CDR1 MDHEN, CDR2 SYDVKM. CDR3 residues: CASETGGSYNEQFF. In nucleotides, the CDR3 is TGTGCCAGCGAAACCGGGGGCTCCTACAATGAGCAGTTCTTC. The entire variable domain, with the rest obtained from reference TRBV28 and TRBJ2-1, is as follows: DVKVTQSSRYLVKRTGEKVFLECVQDMDHENMFWYRQDPGLGLRLIYFSYDVKMKEKGDIPEGYSVSREKKERFSLILESASTNQTSMYLCASETGGSYNEQFFGPGTRLTVL.

The J gene is TRBJ2-5, the V gene TRBV6-6, with 7 nucleotides matching TRBD1. V trimming: 6 bases; J trimming: 1 base; junction bases outside the gene matches: 8. The CDR3 has 15 amino acids. The germline CDR1 and CDR2 sequences are MNHNY and SVGAGI (reference sequence). In nucleotides, the CDR3 is TGTGCCAGCAGCCCCGGGACAGAAATCCAAGAGACCCAGTACTTC. Its protein product is CASSPGTEIQETQYF.

The J gene is TRBJ2-7, the V gene TRBV5-1; a weak D match, TRBD2 (5 bases). Germline V gene lookup returns CDR1 SGHRS and CDR2 YFSETQ. This CDR3 spans 14 amino acids. V lost 0 bases to trimming and J lost 2 bases, with 9 bases between them. Here the CDR3 DNA reads TGCGCCAGCAGCTTGGAGGACGGGACCTACGAGCAGTACTTC. Encoded protein: CASSLEDGTYEQYF.

V and J are TRBV25-1 and TRBJ1-1, with D possibly TRBD1 on 5 matching bases. The V end was cut by 6 bases, the J end by 4 bases, with 12 bases between. The CDR3 length is 13 residues. In germline, CDR1 is MGHDK, CDR2 SYGVNS. The CDR3 loop reads CASRGVGGTEAFF. As DNA, the CDR3 is TGTGCCAGCAGGGGGGTGGGGGGCACTGAAGCTTTCTTT.

This clone was seen a single time. V is TRBV6-4 and J is TRBJ2-1, with TRBD2 identical over 7 bases. V dropped 2 bases and J dropped 0; count of bases not matched to a gene: 4. The CDR3 has 16 amino acids. The germline gives CDR1 MRHNA, CDR2 SNTAGT. The CDR3 DNA reads as TGTGCCAGCAGTGACGGTTGGGGGGGCTCCTACAATGAGCAGTTCTTC. Translating it yields CASSDGWGGSYNEQFF.

This chain connects TRBV6-4 to TRBJ2-1; 8 bases are a match to TRBD2. There are 15 residues in the CDR3. Germline trimming cut 4 bases from V and 6 bases from J; bases unmatched to any gene: 8. Germline CDR1 and CDR2: MRHNA and SNTAGT. The CDR3 here is CASSGASGGGNEQFF. CDR3 in DNA: TGTGCCAGCAGTGGAGCGAGCGGGGGTGGCAATGAGCAGTTCTTC.

This chain connects TRBV19 to TRBJ1-5, with 8 bases lining up with TRBD1. The CDR3 is 14 amino acids. Germline V gene sequence: CDR1 LNHDA, CDR2 SQIVND (reference sequence). V lost 5 bases and J lost 6; bases outside the gene matches: 6. The CDR3 DNA reads TGTGCCAGTAGTTCCAGACAGGGGTCTCAGCCCCAGCATTTT. It encodes CASSSRQGSQPQHF. Based on the CDR3 plus reference TRBV19 and TRBJ1-5, the full variable domain is DGGITQSPKYLFRKEGQNVTLSCEQNLNHDAMYWYRQDPGQGLRLIYYSQIVNDFQKGDIAEGYSVSREKKESFPLTVTSAQKNPTAFYLCASSSRQGSQPQHFGDGTRLSIL.

J is TRBJ2-7 and V is TRBV11-2; 10 positions agree with TRBD1. Germline CDR1 and CDR2: SGHAT and FQNNGV. Germline trimming cut 6 bases from V and 6 bases from J; bases unmatched to any gene: 8. The CDR3 is made up of 14 amino acids. The CDR3 spells CASSHGQGVGEQYF. The CDR3 DNA reads as TGTGCCAGCAGTCACGGACAGGGGGTGGGCGAGCAGTACTTC. Looking up the rest from reference TRBV11-2 and TRBJ2-7 gives the full variable domain: EAGVAQSPRYKIIEKRQSVAFWCNPISGHATLYWYQQILGQGPKLLIQFQNNGVVDDSQLPKDRFSAERLKGVDSTLKIQPAKLEDSAVYLCASSHGQGVGEQYFGPGTRLTVT.

This clone has only a few counts. The chain employs TRBV6-5 and TRBJ2-7; D not certain. Germline V lookup: CDR1 MNHEY, CDR2 SVGAGI. Trimming stripped 2 bases from V and 3 bases from J, with 8 bases between. This CDR3 region has 13 residues. CDR3 residues: CASSYRVGYEQYF. CDR3 DNA sequence: TGTGCCAGCAGTTACCGGGTAGGCTACGAGCAGTACTTC.

The chain carries TRBV6-5 and TRBJ2-2, with D possibly matching TRBD1 (5 bases). This CDR3 comprises 14 residues. The ends were cut back, 8 bases at V and 2 bases at J, with 12 bases in the middle. Germline CDR1 MNHEY, CDR2 SVGAGI. CDR3 DNA: TGTGCCAGCGGTCGGACAAGTAACACCGGGGAGCTGTTTTTT. Its translation is CASGRTSNTGELFF.

The chain combines TRBV28 with TRBJ2-5, with 8 bases identical to TRBD1. The CDR3 is 16 residues long. Trimming took 3 bases from V and 1 from J; bases not matched to a gene: 7. Germline-derived CDR1 and CDR2 are MDHEN and SYDVKM. CDR3 residues: CASSFLPGQGQETQYF. The CDR3 DNA is TGTGCCAGCAGTTTTCTCCCCGGACAGGGCCAAGAGACCCAGTACTTC.

The genes are TRBV5-6 and TRBJ1-2, with D unclear. CDR3 length: 14 amino acids. CDR1 and CDR2 from the germline V gene are SGHDT and YYEEEE. Trimming stripped 4 bases from V and 8 bases from J, with 18 bases between. The CDR3 here is CASSPESGMWGYTF. As DNA, the CDR3 is TGTGCCAGCAGCCCCGAAAGCGGAATGTGGGGCTACACCTTC.

The chain uses TRBV10-3 and TRBJ2-1; a possible D gene is TRBD1 (5 bases). Trimming pared 10 bases from V and 0 bases from J, leaving 13 bases between. Germline values: CDR1 ENHRY, CDR2 SYGVKD. This CDR3 has 14 amino acids. Here the CDR3 reads CATTTASSYNEQFF. Written as DNA, the CDR3 is TGTGCCACTACGACAGCAAGCTCCTACAATGAGCAGTTCTTC.

This clone has only a few counts. The V gene is TRBV9, the J gene TRBJ1-2; D gene unclear. In germline, CDR1 is SGDLS, CDR2 YYNGEE. The CDR3 length is 12 residues. V lost 3 bases, J lost 4 bases, and 7 bases lay in between. CDR3 region: CASSDRVYGYTF. CDR3 sequence (DNA): TGTGCCAGCAGCGATCGGGTCTATGGCTACACCTTC.